These 21 T cell receptor beta chains came from one sample sequenced in a study of blood T cell repertoires in COVID-19. Libraries were prepared by immunoSEQ multiplex PCR; TCRdb keeps only in-frame clonotypes and omits some of them. The sample yields under 150,000 clones, 80% to 90% seen once. Specimen: peripheral blood. The receptors come from a woman aged 55 to 70 with COVID-19, enrolled during active disease.

Written as DNA, the CDR3 is TGTGCCTGGAGGAGGAAGCAGGGAGAGACCCAGTACTTC. Its translation is CAWRRKQGETQYF. J is TRBJ2-5 and V is TRBV30; weak D call: TRBD1 (5 bases). The CDR3 length is 13 residues. The germline V gene has CDR1 GTSNPN and CDR2 SVGIG (reference sequence). The germline V and J ends were trimmed by 3 bases and 4 bases, with 12 bases remaining between them.

The chain has TRBV5-1 and TRBJ1-1; 10 nucleotides line up with TRBD1. CDR3 size: 14 residues. Per the germline V gene, CDR1 is SGHRS and CDR2 is YFSETQ. The V and J ends lost 0 bases and 6 bases, in that order; junction bases with no gene match: 2. In DNA form, the CDR3 reads TGCGCCAGCAGCTTGGGGGACAGGGGAGCTGAAGCTTTCTTT. Translation: CASSLGDRGAEAFF. Filled out from reference TRBV5-1 and TRBJ1-1, the complete variable domain reads KAGVTQTPRYLIKTRGQQVTLSCSPISGHRSVSWYQQTPGQGLQFLFEYFSETQRNKGNFPGRFSGRQFSNSRSEMNVSTLELGDSALYLCASSLGDRGAEAFFGQGTRLTVV.

About this clone itself: Its ends do not fully match the called genes, so a read error is possible. J is TRBJ2-3 and V is TRBV30; TRBD2 matches 7 bases. Germline CDR1 is GTSNPN and CDR2 is SVGIG (reference sequence). The CDR3 sequence is 12 residues long. The CDR3 reads CAWSNLGLGGDF. The CDR3 coding sequence is TGTGCCTGGAGTAATTTGGGGCTGGGGGGGGATTTT. The complete variable domain, with remaining parts taken from reference TRBV30 and TRBJ2-3, reads SQTIHQWPATLVQPVGSPLSLECTVEGTSNPNLYWYRQAAGRGLQLLFYSVGIGQISSEVPQNLSASRPQDRQFILSSKKLLLSDSGFYLCAWSNLGLGGDFGPGTRLTVL.

The chain joins TRBV5-1 to TRBJ1-5; the D gene is possibly TRBD1 (5 bases). Looked up from germline, CDR1 is SGHRS and CDR2 is YFSETQ. V was cut by 0 bases and J by 7 bases, with 11 bases left in between. CDR3 length: 14 amino acids. CDR3 bases: TGCGCCAGCAGCTTGGCCGGGGGTAGGCAGCCCCAGCATTTT. Its translation is CASSLAGGRQPQHF.

The CDR3 DNA follows: TGTGCTAGTGCCCCCCAGGGAATGAACACTGAAGCTTTCTTT. Translating gives CASAPQGMNTEAFF. The rearrangement joins TRBV12-5 to TRBJ1-1; tentative D call: TRBD1 (5 bases). The CDR3 covers 14 residues. Trimming pared 7 bases from V and 0 bases from J, leaving 12 bases between. Germline CDR1 is LGHNT and CDR2 is FRNRAP. The variable domain in full, completed from reference TRBV12-5 and TRBJ1-1, reads DARVTQTPRHKVTEMGQEVTMRCQPILGHNTVFWYRQTMMQGLELLAYFRNRAPLDDSGMPKDRFSAEMPDATLATLKIQPSEPRDSAVYFCASAPQGMNTEAFFGQGTRLTVV.

The J gene is TRBJ2-2, the V gene TRBV5-1, with D possibly matching TRBD1 (5 bases). The CDR3 extends over 17 amino acids. Trimming pared 2 bases from V and 4 bases from J, leaving 18 bases between. Germline CDR1 reads SGHRS; CDR2 reads YFSETQ. The CDR3: CASSFPWGDGGTGELFF. The CDR3 coding sequence is TGCGCCAGCAGCTTCCCTTGGGGCGATGGTGGCACCGGGGAGCTGTTTTTT.

The genes are TRBV5-1 and TRBJ1-2; 12 bases are a match to TRBD1. Per the germline V gene, CDR1 is SGHRS and CDR2 is YFSETQ. The CDR3 runs to 12 residues. With 7 bases clipped from V and 7 bases from J, the junction kept 2 bases outside the gene matches. For the CDR3, the DNA is TGCGCCAGCGGGGACAGGGGGCTTGGCTACACCTTC. The encoded protein is CASGDRGLGYTF.

The chain carries TRBV5-1 and TRBJ2-3; D gene unclear. This CDR3 is 16 amino acids long. Germline-derived CDR1 and CDR2 are SGHRS and YFSETQ. The germline V and J ends were trimmed by 0 bases and 2 bases, with 13 bases remaining between them. The CDR3 loop reads CASSLGLLGPTDTQYF. CDR3 nucleotide sequence: TGCGCCAGCAGCTTGGGCCTGCTCGGTCCCACAGATACGCAGTATTTT.

The J gene is TRBJ1-3, the V gene TRBV2; TRBD1 might be the D (5 bases). V was pared by 7 bases and J by 0 bases, with 10 bases between. Germline loops: CDR1 SNHLY, CDR2 FYNNEI. The CDR3 length is 14 residues. The chain's CDR3 is CASTGGSSGNTIYF. The DNA of the CDR3 is TGTGCCAGCACTGGGGGGAGCTCTGGAAACACCATATATTTT. Full variable domain (rest looked up from reference TRBV2 and TRBJ1-3): EPEVTQTPSHQVTQMGQEVILRCVPISNHLYFYWYRQILGQKVEFLVSFYNNEISEKSEIFDDQFSVERPDGSNFTLKIRSTKLEDSAMYFCASTGGSSGNTIYFGEGSWLTVV.

The chain combines TRBV27 with TRBJ1-2; TRBD1 might be the D (5 bases). The germline gives CDR1 MNHEY, CDR2 SMNVEV (reference sequence). The CDR3 is made up of 14 amino acids. Trimming stripped 2 bases from V and 3 bases from J, with 10 bases between. CDR3 DNA: TGTGCCAGCAGTTTACGGAGGGGTCACTATGGCTACACCTTC. It is translated as CASSLRRGHYGYTF.

The rearrangement joins TRBV6-5 to TRBJ1-1, with 9 bases identical to TRBD1. Losses at the gene ends were 7 bases for V and 5 bases for J; bases not matched to a gene: 8. Germline CDR1 and CDR2: MNHEY and SVGAGI. The CDR3 sequence is 14 residues long. CDR3 sequence: CASTFTGGRTEAFF. CDR3 nucleotides: TGTGCCAGCACCTTTACAGGGGGCCGGACTGAAGCTTTCTTT.

The chain recombines TRBV2 with TRBJ2-1; TRBD2 matches at 15 bases. The CDR3 is made up of 15 amino acids. Trimming took 6 bases from V and 4 from J; bases not matched to a gene: 1. In germline, CDR1 is SNHLY, CDR2 FYNNEI. CDR3 sequence (DNA): TGTGCCAGCAGGGGACTAGCGGGGGGTTACAATGAGCAGTTCTTC. This gives the protein CASRGLAGGYNEQFF.

This rearrangement joins TRBV29-1 to TRBJ2-5, with 8 bases lining up with TRBD1. Per the germline V gene, CDR1 is SQVTM and CDR2 is ANQGSEA. The J segment lost 5 bases and the V segment lost 6 bases, leaving 5 bases of the junction unmatched. The CDR3 runs to 12 residues. The CDR3 DNA reads TGCAGCGTCGACAGGGGAAGGGAGACCCAGTACTTC. This encodes CSVDRGRETQYF.

This clone has only one observation. This sequence joins TRBV28 and TRBJ1-2; maybe TRBD1 (5 bases). CDR3 length equals 11 residues. Trimming removed 6 bases at V and 8 bases at J, with 10 bases between. Per the germline V gene, CDR1 is MDHEN and CDR2 is SYDVKM. The CDR3 region has the DNA TGTGCCAGCAGCTGGGGCGGAGGCTACACCTTC. Translated: CASSWGGGYTF.

This chain joins TRBV9 and TRBJ2-5; D might be TRBD2 (7 bases). V was trimmed by 5 bases and J by 5 bases, leaving 22 bases between them. Germline V gene lookup returns CDR1 SGDLS and CDR2 YYNGEE. The CDR3 totals 16 residues. CDR3 protein: CASSRRGTLAQETQYF. The CDR3 nucleotides read TGTGCCAGCAGTCGGAGGGGGACACTAGCGCAGGAGACCCAGTACTTC.

V and J are TRBV27 and TRBJ2-3; D is ambiguous. CDR1 is MNHEY, CDR2 SMNVEV, per germline (reference sequence). V was shortened by 6 bases and J by 4 bases, with 11 bases between the two germline ends. This CDR3 is 13 amino acids long. CDR3 nucleotide sequence: TGTGCCAGCAGCCCTTTAATTGCAGATACGCAGTATTTT. Amino acid sequence: CASSPLIADTQYF.

The chain joins TRBV6-2 or TRBV6-3 to TRBJ2-4; possible D gene TRBD1, 8 bases. The V gene lost 6 bases and the J gene lost 8 bases, with 14 bases spanning the gap. The CDR3 length is 13 residues. The V gene's germline CDR1 is MNHEY and CDR2 SVGEGT. CDR3 protein: CASSRTGRDIQYF. CDR3 in DNA: TGTGCCAGCAGCCGGACAGGGAGGGACATTCAGTACTTC.

This clone was seen just once. V and J are TRBV3-1 (or the pseudogene TRBV3-2) and TRBJ1-2; 11 positions agree with TRBD1. There are 17 residues in the CDR3. The junction had 11 bases not matched to a gene; V was cut back by 1 base and J by 7 bases. Looked up from germline, CDR1 is LGHDT and CDR2 is YNNKEL (reference sequence). The CDR3: CASSQGPVGQGVGGYTF. The CDR3 coding sequence is TGTGCCAGCAGCCAAGGCCCCGTGGGACAGGGGGTAGGTGGCTACACCTTC.

The chain has TRBV30 and TRBJ2-7; 12 bases fit TRBD2. The CDR3 is 16 amino acids. The V gene end was trimmed by 7 bases and the J gene end by 0 bases; junction bases not matched to a gene: 10. Germline CDR1 and CDR2: GTSNPN and SVGIG (reference sequence). CDR3 coding DNA: TGTGCCTTCGCGGGACTAGCGGGTCAAAGCTCCTACGAGCAGTACTTC. Protein product: CAFAGLAGQSSYEQYF.

The chain recombines TRBV9 with TRBJ1-2, with 10 bases fitting TRBD1. Germline assignment: CDR1 SGDLS and CDR2 YYNGEE. CDR3 length equals 13 residues. Unmatched junction bases numbered 9, after V lost 3 bases and J lost 13 bases. The CDR3, as DNA: TGTGCCAGCAGCGGGGGGACAGGGGAGGTTAGCACCTTC. Translation: CASSGGTGEVSTF.

The chain carries TRBV7-6 and TRBJ2-7, with 10 bases fitting TRBD2. Germline values: CDR1 SGHVS, CDR2 FNYEAQ. Trimming at V came to 4 bases and at J to 2 bases, leaving 11 bases not matched to a gene. The CDR3 has 17 amino acids. Here the CDR3 reads CASSSEGLATPTYEQYF. The CDR3 nucleotides are TGTGCCAGCAGCTCTGAGGGACTAGCGACTCCTACCTACGAGCAGTACTTC. Supplemented by reference TRBV7-6 and TRBJ2-7, the full variable domain reads GAGVSQSPRYKVTKRGQDVALRCDPISGHVSLYWYRQALGQGPEFLTYFNYEAQQDKSGLPNDRFSAERPEGSISTLTIQRTEQRDSAMYRCASSSEGLATPTYEQYFGPGTRLTVT.